This T cell receptor (beta chain) was captured in a study of PD-L1 blockade in urothelial cancer. Study-wide background: Male sex and bladder-origin urothelial cancer characterized about 90% of the roughly 30 patients. Blood analysis took place 3 weeks (second dose) and 6 weeks after treatment start. Prior chemotherapy ranged from 0 to 3 regimens per patient.

The sample holds one count of this clone. Profiled with immunoSEQ multiplex PCR; TCRdb holds only in-frame clones, not every one. The sample lists about 91,000 clones, approximately 87% occurring once. There are 14 residues in the CDR3. The V gene's germline CDR1 is SGHTA and CDR2 FQGNSA. The V gene lost 2 bases and the J gene lost 3 bases, with 11 bases spanning the gap. Described time point: peripheral blood 6 weeks after treatment start. The source was PBMCs, collected around atezolizumab (anti-PD-L1) treatment. The chain carries TRBV7-2 and TRBJ2-7; no firm D call. The receptor was derived from a man in his 70s with urothelial cancer. The DNA for the CDR3 is TGTGCCAGCAGCTTACCCATGAGCCGCTACGAGCAGTACTTC. Encoded protein: CASSLPMSRYEQYF.